Below, 22 T cell receptor beta chains from the same sample are listed, as sequenced in a study of blood T cell repertoires in COVID-19. Sequencing was performed with immunoSEQ multiplex PCR; in TCRdb, only in-frame clones are kept and a portion is missing. There are about 55,000 clones in the sample; about 85% occur only once, and roughly 15% lies in the top ten. Input material: peripheral blood. These receptors were obtained from a human donor in a cohort sampled during active COVID-19.

The chain combines TRBV7-9 with TRBJ1-1; D may be TRBD1 (6 bases). The germline V gene has CDR1 SEHNR and CDR2 FQNEAQ (reference sequence). There are 17 residues in the CDR3. V was trimmed by 2 bases and J by 0 bases, leaving 16 bases between them. The CDR3 DNA follows: TGTGCCAGCAGCTTAAATACGGGCAGGGGCCTGAACACTGAAGCTTTCTTT. Amino acid sequence: CASSLNTGRGLNTEAFF.

The CDR3 DNA reads TGCAGTGCTGGGGGGGCCTACGAGCAGTACTTC. This sequence encodes CSAGGAYEQYF. The chain has TRBV20-1 and TRBJ2-7; TRBD2 agrees at 7 bases. The CDR3 has 11 amino acids. Germline CDR1 reads DFQATT; CDR2 reads SNEGSKA (reference sequence). V was pared by 5 bases and J by 2 bases, with 0 bases of the junction left unmatched.

The chain couples TRBV10-3 to TRBJ2-3; D may be TRBD1 (6 bases). V lost 6 bases to trimming and J lost 2 bases, with 9 bases between them. Germline CDR1 and CDR2: ENHRY and SYGVKD. CDR3 length equals 13 residues. The CDR3 region has the DNA TGTGCCATCAGGGGACAAGTCACAGATACGCAGTATTTT. Protein product: CAIRGQVTDTQYF.

This rearrangement joins TRBV7-9 to TRBJ2-7; TRBD2 might be the D (6 bases). This CDR3 contains 11 residues. Per the germline V gene, CDR1 is SEHNR and CDR2 is FQNEAQ (reference sequence). The V gene lost 4 bases and the J gene lost 12 bases, with 13 bases spanning the gap. CDR3 residues: CASSSGDPTYF. The DNA for the CDR3 is TGTGCCAGCAGCTCGGGGGACCCTACGTACTTC.

This chain joins TRBV7-6 and TRBJ2-2; D may be TRBD1 (6 bases). The CDR3 totals 15 residues. Germline assignment: CDR1 SGHVS and CDR2 FNYEAQ. V lost 2 bases, J lost 8 bases, and 15 bases lay in between. CDR3 nucleotide sequence: TGTGCCAGCAGCTTAAGGGGAAGGGGGACGGGGGAGCTGTTTTTT. It encodes CASSLRGRGTGELFF. Full variable domain (missing parts from reference TRBV7-6 and TRBJ2-2): GAGVSQSPRYKVTKRGQDVALRCDPISGHVSLYWYRQALGQGPEFLTYFNYEAQQDKSGLPNDRFSAERPEGSISTLTIQRTEQRDSAMYRCASSLRGRGTGELFFGEGSRLTVL.

This clone was counted between two and nine times. This chain joins TRBV6-5 and TRBJ1-2, with D maybe TRBD1 (5 bases). The CDR3 runs to 13 residues. Germline CDR1 is MNHEY and CDR2 is SVGAGI. V was cut by 2 bases and J by 7 bases, with 11 bases left in between. As DNA, the CDR3 is TGTGCCAGCAGTTACGCAGGGAAGTCTGGCTACACCTTC. Translation: CASSYAGKSGYTF.

J is TRBJ2-5 and V is TRBV12-3 or TRBV12-4; D not resolved. V dropped 6 bases and J dropped 5 bases, with 10 bases sitting between them. The length of the CDR3 is 12 residues. CDR3 amino acids: CASSGDGETQYF. CDR3 bases: TGTGCCAGCAGCGGAGACGGGGAGACCCAGTACTTC.

V usage is TRBV28 and J usage is TRBJ1-6; D remains unclear. The CDR3 runs 14 residues. From germline, CDR1 is MDHEN and CDR2 SYDVKM. Deletions cut 4 bases from V and 0 bases from J, with 4 bases between. CDR3 sequence (DNA): TGTGCCAGCAGTTCGGGCTCCTATAATTCACCCCTCCACTTT. It is translated as CASSSGSYNSPLHF. Variable domain in full (rest from reference TRBV28 and TRBJ1-6): DVKVTQSSRYLVKRTGEKVFLECVQDMDHENMFWYRQDPGLGLRLIYFSYDVKMKEKGDIPEGYSVSREKKERFSLILESASTNQTSMYLCASSSGSYNSPLHFGNGTRLTVT.

V is TRBV6-5 and J is TRBJ1-3; D uncertain. Trimming pared 6 bases from V and 2 bases from J, leaving 11 bases between. CDR1 MNHEY and CDR2 SVGAGI come from the germline V gene. The CDR3 covers 14 residues. CDR3 region: CASRDLSTGNTIYF. DNA of the CDR3: TGTGCCAGCAGAGATTTGTCTACTGGAAACACCATATATTTT.

This clone was recorded only once. The rearrangement joins TRBV19 to TRBJ1-2, with TRBD1 as a possible D gene (6 bases). Germline V gene sequence: CDR1 LNHDA, CDR2 SQIVND (reference sequence). Trimming removed 4 bases at V and 0 bases at J, with 9 bases between. The CDR3 is 14 amino acids. CDR3 sequence: CASSRGTTNYGYTF. The DNA of the CDR3 is TGTGCCAGTAGTAGGGGGACAACTAACTATGGCTACACCTTC.

J is TRBJ2-1 and V is TRBV11-3; tentative D call: TRBD2 (6 bases). There are 15 residues in the CDR3. Germline V gene lookup returns CDR1 SGHNT and CDR2 YENEEA. Trimming removed 1 base from V and 0 bases from J, with 7 bases in between. The CDR3 reads CASSLGGVSYNEQFF. The CDR3 DNA reads TGTGCCAGCAGCTTAGGGGGGGTCTCCTACAATGAGCAGTTCTTC.

V and J are TRBV6-7 and TRBJ2-2; 14 bases align to TRBD2. TRBV6-7 is designated an ORF whose function remains uncertain. V gave up 0 bases and J gave up 8 bases; unmatched junction bases: 8. The CDR3 covers 18 residues. The CDR3 loop is CASSYSREGLAGGGELFF. The CDR3 DNA sequence: TGTGCCAGCAGTTACTCGAGGGAAGGACTAGCGGGAGGTGGGGAGCTGTTTTTT.

This clone was counted a single time. V gene TRBV5-5 combines with J gene TRBJ2-5; 9 bases align to TRBD2. The germline CDR1 and CDR2 sequences are SGHKS and YYEKEE (reference sequence). After removal of 0 bases from V and 5 bases from J, the junction contained 11 bases not matched to a gene. The CDR3 runs to 17 residues. This CDR3 is CASSLGSSGGQGETQYF. The CDR3 nucleotides are TGTGCCAGCAGCTTGGGGAGTAGCGGGGGCCAGGGGGAGACCCAGTACTTC.

The gene calls are TRBV3-1 (or the pseudogene TRBV3-2) and TRBJ2-5; D remains ambiguous. Trimming removed 6 bases from V and 9 bases from J, with 11 bases in between. Per the germline V gene, CDR1 is LGHDT and CDR2 is YNNKEL (reference sequence). The CDR3 is made up of 11 amino acids. The CDR3 spells CASSSNAAQYF. DNA of the CDR3: TGTGCCAGCAGTTCAAACGCGGCCCAGTACTTC.

The V and J genes are TRBV3-1 (or the pseudogene TRBV3-2) and TRBJ1-5; D is ambiguous. V lost 4 bases to trimming and J lost 5 bases, with 15 bases between them. CDR1 is LGHDT, CDR2 YNNKEL, per germline (reference sequence). This CDR3 region has 15 residues. The DNA of the CDR3 is TGTGCCAGCAGCCCTCCTCCGCCCGAGGATCAGCCCCAGCATTTT. Translation gives CASSPPPPEDQPQHF.

The gene calls are TRBV4-1 and TRBJ2-3, with 7 positions matching TRBD2. Losses at the gene ends were 1 base for V and 4 bases for J; bases not matched to a gene: 8. Germline loops: CDR1 MGHRA, CDR2 YSYEKL. This CDR3 spans 16 amino acids. The CDR3 region has the DNA TGCGCCAGCAGCCAAGGGCCGGGCGGGAGCTCAGATACGCAGTATTTT. Translated, it gives CASSQGPGGSSDTQYF.

V and J are TRBV9 and TRBJ1-3, with a possible D match to TRBD1 (6 bases). The germline CDR1 and CDR2 sequences are SGDLS and YYNGEE. CDR3 length: 16 amino acids. Between the trimmed V and J ends, which lost 3 bases and 4 bases, there was a span of 17 bases. Here the CDR3 DNA reads TGTGCCAGCAGCGCGTTATGGGGGACACTGGGAAACACCATATATTTT. This codes for CASSALWGTLGNTIYF.

This chain joins TRBV12-5 and TRBJ1-5; a possible D gene is TRBD1 (6 bases). V gave up 1 base and J gave up 2 bases, with 12 bases separating them. Per the germline V gene, CDR1 is LGHNT and CDR2 is FRNRAP. This CDR3 contains 16 residues. The chain's CDR3 is CASGLEGGEGNQPQHF. CDR3 sequence (DNA): TGTGCTAGTGGTTTGGAGGGGGGGGAGGGCAATCAGCCCCAGCATTTT. The full variable domain, completed using reference TRBV12-5 and TRBJ1-5, is DARVTQTPRHKVTEMGQEVTMRCQPILGHNTVFWYRQTMMQGLELLAYFRNRAPLDDSGMPKDRFSAEMPDATLATLKIQPSEPRDSAVYFCASGLEGGEGNQPQHFGDGTRLSIL.

This chain links TRBV6-6 with TRBJ2-5; 8 nucleotides match TRBD1. CDR3 length: 15 amino acids. Germline V gene data show CDR1 as MNHNY and CDR2 as SVGAGI (reference sequence). V was pared by 8 bases and J by 4 bases, with 12 bases of the junction left unmatched. The CDR3: CASESGQGLRETQYF. The CDR3 DNA reads TGTGCCAGCGAATCTGGACAGGGTCTAAGAGAGACCCAGTACTTC.

V is TRBV10-1 and J is TRBJ2-3, with D uncertain. CDR1 WNHNN and CDR2 SYGVQD come from the germline V gene (reference sequence). Between the trimmed V and J ends, which lost 3 bases and 0 bases, there was a span of 4 bases. The length of the CDR3 is 13 residues. This CDR3 is CASSDGSTDTQYF. The DNA for the CDR3 is TGCGCCAGCAGTGACGGTAGCACAGATACGCAGTATTTT.

The rearrangement uses TRBV18 and TRBJ2-2, with 7 bases lining up with TRBD1. The germline CDR1 and CDR2 sequences are KGHSH and LQKENI. The CDR3 length is 15 residues. The J segment lost 4 bases and the V segment lost 3 bases, leaving 5 bases of the junction unmatched. CDR3 loop: CASSPGQFSTGELFF. CDR3 DNA: TGTGCCAGCTCACCGGGACAGTTCTCCACCGGGGAGCTGTTTTTT.

The rearrangement uses TRBV28 and TRBJ1-6, with 10 positions matching TRBD1. The V gene end was trimmed by 6 bases and the J gene end by 7 bases; junction bases not matched to a gene: 9. Germline V gives CDR1 MDHEN, CDR2 SYDVKM. This CDR3 contains 16 residues. The CDR3 here is CASSYPRTGGNSPLHF. CDR3 DNA sequence: TGTGCCAGCAGCTACCCAAGGACAGGGGGAAATTCACCCCTCCACTTT.